The 6 T cell receptor beta chains given below trace back to one sample, sequenced in a study of CD8 T cells in ankylosing spondylitis. TCRdb fed the 5' RACE reads into MiXCR, producing one record per CDR3 protein. The top ten hold about 12% of the sample, which has about 350,000 distinct CDR3 sequences, around 20% seen once. Sequenced: blood, either unsorted or a sorted T cell fraction (not recorded which). The receptor source for this set is a male donor with ankylosing spondylitis or in good health (not recorded which).

This clonotype was found a few times. The chain carries TRBV7-9 and TRBJ2-5, with D tentatively TRBD1 or TRBD2 (5 bases each). The germline gives CDR1 SEHNR, CDR2 FQNEAQ (reference sequence). The length of the CDR3 is 14 residues. V dropped 5 bases and J dropped 2 bases, with 12 bases sitting between them. CDR3 DNA: TGTGCCAGCAGCGCCGGGACCCAACAAGAGACCCAGTACTTC. This translates into CASSAGTQQETQYF. Drawing the rest from reference TRBV7-9 and TRBJ2-5, the complete variable domain is DTGVSQNPRHKITKRGQNVTFRCDPISEHNRLYWYRQTLGQGPEFLTYFQNEAQLEKSRLLSDRFSAERPKGSFSTLEIQRTEQGDSAMYLCASSAGTQQETQYFGPGTRLLVL.

This clonotype has just a few counts. The J gene is TRBJ2-7, the V gene TRBV7-2, with D possibly TRBD1 on 5 matching bases. Germline V gives CDR1 SGHTA, CDR2 FQGNSA. V lost 5 bases, J lost 7 bases, and 12 bases lay in between. The CDR3 sequence is 12 residues long. The CDR3 sequence: CASSMTEVEQYF. Here the CDR3 DNA reads TGTGCCAGCAGCATGACAGAGGTAGAGCAGTACTTC. The variable domain in full, with the rest retrieved from reference TRBV7-2 and TRBJ2-7, is GAGVSQSPSNKVTEKGKDVELRCDPISGHTALYWYRQSLGQGLEFLIYFQGNSAPDKSGLPSDRFSAERTGGSVSTLTIQRTQQEDSAVYLCASSMTEVEQYFGPGTRLTVT.

This sequence joins TRBV6-1 and TRBJ2-5; D is undetermined. The J call may be faulty, since TRBJ2-1 better matches the DNA end. Germline V CDR1 and CDR2: MNHNS, SASEGT. The CDR3 contains 17 residues. CDR3: CASSSGSWARVEETQFF. The CDR3 DNA reads as TGTGCCAGCAGCTCCGGCTCCTGGGCCCGGGTTGAAGAGACCCAGTTCTTC.

This clonotype appeared a few times. The gene calls are TRBV29-1 and TRBJ2-7; TRBD2 matches 12 bases. The CDR3 totals 14 residues. The trim removed 8 bases at V and 12 bases at J, leaving 17 bases unmatched. Looked up from germline, CDR1 is SQVTM and CDR2 is ANQGSEA. DNA of the CDR3: TGCAGCCCCAAGGGGGGGACTAGCGGGCCCGGGGGGTACTTC. This encodes CSPKGGTSGPGGYF.

This clonotype showed up just a few times. The rearrangement joins TRBV3-1 to TRBJ1-4; a possible D gene is TRBD1 (5 bases). The CDR3 runs to 16 residues. V dropped 0 bases and J dropped 7 bases, with 15 bases sitting between them. Germline values: CDR1 LGHDT, CDR2 YNNKEL (reference sequence). CDR3 nucleotide sequence: TGTGCCAGCAGCCAAGAACAGACAGAAGCTCTTGAAAAACTGTTTTTT. It is translated as CASSQEQTEALEKLFF. Full variable domain (remainder filled in from reference TRBV3-1 and TRBJ1-4): DTAVSQTPKYLVTQMGNDKSIKCEQNLGHDTMYWYKQDSKKFLKIMFSYNNKELIINETVPNRFSPKSPDKAHLNLHINSLELGDSAVYFCASSQEQTEALEKLFFGSGTQLSVL.

The genes are TRBV2 and TRBJ2-5; D is unresolved. V lost 2 bases to trimming and J lost 4 bases, with 14 bases between them. Per the germline V gene, CDR1 is SNHLY and CDR2 is FYNNEI. The CDR3 covers 15 residues. In DNA, the CDR3 is TGTGCCAGCAGTGAATCGGTGACGAGACCAGAGACCCAGTACTTC. Translation: CASSESVTRPETQYF.